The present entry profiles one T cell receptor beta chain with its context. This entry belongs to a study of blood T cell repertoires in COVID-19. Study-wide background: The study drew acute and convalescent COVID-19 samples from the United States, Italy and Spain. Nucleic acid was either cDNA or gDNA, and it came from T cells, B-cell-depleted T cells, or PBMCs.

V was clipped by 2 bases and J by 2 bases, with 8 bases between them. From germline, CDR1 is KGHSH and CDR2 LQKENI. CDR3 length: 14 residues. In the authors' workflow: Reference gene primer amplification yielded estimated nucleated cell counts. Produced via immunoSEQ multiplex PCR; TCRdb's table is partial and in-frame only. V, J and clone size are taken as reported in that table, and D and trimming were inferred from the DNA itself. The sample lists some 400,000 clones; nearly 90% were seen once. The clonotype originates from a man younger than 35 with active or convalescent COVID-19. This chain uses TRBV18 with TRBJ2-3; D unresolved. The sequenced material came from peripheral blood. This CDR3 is CASSPIQNTDTQYF. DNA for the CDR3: TGTGCCAGCTCACCAATTCAAAACACAGATACGCAGTATTTT.